A selection of T cell receptor beta chains follows, all from one sample in a study of Graves' ophthalmopathy and Graves' hyperthyroidism. TCRdb reprocessed the multiplex PCR reads via MiXCR and lists one record per CDR3 protein. In the table there are more than 550,000 distinct CDR3 sequences, more than 40% of which are singletons. The sample taken for sequencing was peripheral blood. These receptor sequences come from an adult man with Graves' ophthalmopathy. CDR3s include the opening cysteine and the closing phenylalanine or tryptophan. Rows give clone size only sometimes, using once, few, many, or a class for an expanded clone.

CDR3aa | abundance | v_gene
CAISSMNNEKLFF | few | TRBV10-3
CASSFDRNQPQYF | few | TRBV7-2
CASSQGEWSSPLHF | many | TRBV4-3
CASSLEYGFGELFF | many | TRBV5-5
CASSWTSWIYEQYF | few | TRBV10-3
CAHRAGNQPQHF | . | TRBV7-3
CASSLSGGHRAEAFF | many | TRBV7-2
CASSFKLTGTHEQYF | . | TRBV12-3/TRBV12-4
CASSRTVTGANVLTF | many | TRBV7-2
CASSLFDLAFF | few | TRBV13
CASSSTGPVVSEQYF | many | TRBV12-3/TRBV12-4